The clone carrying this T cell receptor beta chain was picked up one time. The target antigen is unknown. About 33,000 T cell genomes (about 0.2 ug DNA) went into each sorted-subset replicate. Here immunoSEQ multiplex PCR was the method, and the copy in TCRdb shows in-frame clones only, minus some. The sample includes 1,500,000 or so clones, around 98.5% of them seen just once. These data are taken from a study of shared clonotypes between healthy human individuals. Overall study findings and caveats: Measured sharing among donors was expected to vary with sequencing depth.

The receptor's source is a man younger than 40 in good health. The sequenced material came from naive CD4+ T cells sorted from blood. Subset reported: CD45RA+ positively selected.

The CDR3 coding sequence is TGTGCCAGCAGTTACTCGCTAGCGGGAGACGAGCAGTACTTC. The encoded protein is CASSYSLAGDEQYF. J is TRBJ2-7 and V is TRBV6-6; TRBD2 matches 10 bases. The CDR3 has 14 residues. With 0 bases clipped from V and 5 bases from J, the junction kept 1 base outside the gene matches. Germline values: CDR1 MNHNY, CDR2 SVGAGI (reference sequence).